Listed below are T cell receptor beta chains from one sample, sequenced in a study of CD8+CD57+ T cells in acquired aplastic anemia. TCRdb processed the reads anew with MiXCR; each CDR3 protein has one entry. The data show some 180,000 distinct CDR3 sequences, roughly 65% seen once. Sequenced sample: sorted CD4+, CD8+, or CD8+CD57+ T cells (not recorded which) from PBMCs. The receptors shown here come from a human donor with aplastic anemia. Each CDR3 is given with its conserved first and last residue. Each record gives: J gene, clone size, V gene, D gene, CDR3 DNA, CDR3 protein. The D gene is left open where the match is weak. Rows give clone size only sometimes, using once, few, many, or a class for an expanded clone.

>TRBJ2-7|NA|TRBV19|TRBD1
TGTGCCAGTAGCCCCGGACAGGGGGCTTATAACGAGCAGTACTTC
CASSPGQGAYNEQYF
>TRBJ1-3|NA|TRBV7-9|NA
TGCGCCAGCAGCCAATCGGGGAACACCATATATTTT
CASSQSGNTIYF
>TRBJ2-1|NA|TRBV19|NA
TGTGCCAGTAGTATGGGCAGGGAGTCCTACAATGAGCAGTTCTTC
CASSMGRESYNEQFF
>TRBJ1-6|many|TRBV6-1|TRBD1
TGTGCCAGCAGGCAAGGGACAGAGCTATCACCCCTCCACTTT
CASRQGTELSPLHF
>TRBJ1-2|NA|TRBV7-6|TRBD1
TGTGCCAGCAGCTCCCAAACGACAGGGTCAGGCTACACCTTC
CASSSQTTGSGYTF
>TRBJ1-6|NA|TRBV4-1|NA
TGCGCCAGCAGCCAAGACCCGGGGGTTGGCTCACCCCTCCACTTT
CASSQDPGVGSPLHF
>TRBJ1-2|few|TRBV10-3|TRBD1
TGTGCCATCGGTCTCCGGGACAGTGAGTACGGCTACACCTTC
CAIGLRDSEYGYTF
>TRBJ2-7|NA|TRBV24-1|TRBD2
TGTGCCACCACTTGGACTAGCGGGGGGGGGTGGTACGAGCAGTACTTC
CATTWTSGGGWYEQYF
>TRBJ2-7|many|TRBV10-3|NA
TGTGCCATCAGTGAGCCGCAGGCCCCTCGTAGGCAGTACTTC
CAISEPQAPRRQYF
>TRBJ1-2|many|TRBV7-8|TRBD1
TGTGCCAGCAGCCCTCCGGGCGACAGGGGACAGTATGGCTACACCTTC
CASSPPGDRGQYGYTF
>TRBJ1-1|many|TRBV9|NA
TGTGCCAGCAGCGTAGAGGGGTACGCGAACACTGAAGCTTTCTTT
CASSVEGYANTEAFF
>TRBJ2-3|NA|TRBV11-3|TRBD2
TGTGCCAGCAGCCCGAAAAGCGGGGGCACAGATACGCAGTATTTT
CASSPKSGGTDTQYF
>TRBJ2-7|many|TRBV6-1|TRBD1
TGTGCCAGTACAGGGGGACAGGGGGACGAGCAGTACTTC
CASTGGQGDEQYF
>TRBJ1-1|NA|TRBV5-1|NA
TGCGCCAGCAGCCCCTCGGGGGCCGACACTGAAGCTTTCTTT
CASSPSGADTEAFF
>TRBJ2-7|once|TRBV10-2|TRBD2
TGCGCCAGCAGGTTAGCGGGGGGCGAGCAGTACTTC
CASRLAGGEQYF
>TRBJ2-3|NA|TRBV15|NA
TGTGCCACCAGCCGGAGCCGGGTACTAAGCACAGATACGCAGTATTTT
CATSRSRVLSTDTQYF
>TRBJ1-6|many|TRBV6-5|TRBD1
TGTGCCAGCAGTCGTTCGACAGGGGATAATTCACCCCTCCACTTT
CASSRSTGDNSPLHF
>TRBJ2-5|few|TRBV7-3|NA
TGTGCCAGCAGCCCCCGGCCCCAAGAGACCCAGTACTTC
CASSPRPQETQYF
>TRBJ1-1|many|TRBV19|TRBD1
TGTGCCAGTAGTCGCCAGGGGGCCGGGAACACTGAAGCTTTCTTT
CASSRQGAGNTEAFF
>TRBJ2-7|few|TRBV7-2|NA
TGTGCCAGCAGCTTTGCGGTAGGGTCCTACGAGCAGTACTTC
CASSFAVGSYEQYF
>TRBJ1-2|NA|TRBV25-1|NA
TGTGCCAGCAGTGAATCGGCGTATTCCTATGGCTACACCTTC
CASSESAYSYGYTF
>TRBJ1-1|NA|TRBV5-4|TRBD1
TGTGCCAGCAGCTTACAGGGGGCGAACACTGAAGCTTTCTTT
CASSLQGANTEAFF
>TRBJ2-7|NA|TRBV7-2|TRBD2
TGTGCCAGCAGCTTAGGACTAGCCCGGGGGGTGCAGTACTTC
CASSLGLARGVQYF
>TRBJ2-7|many|TRBV5-6|NA
TGTGCCAGCAGCCTCGGGTCGAGCTCCTACGAGCAGTACTTC
CASSLGSSSYEQYF
>TRBJ2-7|NA|TRBV24-1|NA
TGTGCCACCAGTGCCTGGGAAGACGTCAACTACGAGCAGTACTTC
CATSAWEDVNYEQYF
>TRBJ2-7|many|TRBV29-1|NA
TGCAGCGTTGCCGGGGAGGGGGGCCTCTCCTACGAGCAGTACTTC
CSVAGEGGLSYEQYF
>TRBJ2-5|few|TRBV27|NA
TGTGCCAGCAGTTTATCTGCCGGGGACCAAGAGACCCAGTACTTC
CASSLSAGDQETQYF
>TRBJ2-5|once|TRBV2|TRBD1
TGTGCCAGCAGTGGGCCAGGGGGTGGAGAGACCCAGTACTTC
CASSGPGGGETQYF
>TRBJ1-1|NA|TRBV6-5|NA
TGTGCCAGCAGAGTCGGACAGCCCACTGAAGCTTTCTTT
CASRVGQPTEAFF
>TRBJ2-7|NA|TRBV13|NA
TGCGCCAGCAGCCCGGGTGGGTTGTACGAGCAGTACTTC
CASSPGGLYEQYF
>TRBJ2-1|NA|TRBV12-3/TRBV12-4|TRBD1
TGTGCCAGCAGTTTACTCCCGACAGGGGTTTATGAGCAGTTCTTC
CASSLLPTGVYEQFF
>TRBJ1-3|once|TRBV2|NA
TGTGCCAGCAGTTTTACGGGTTCTGGAAACACCATATATTTT
CASSFTGSGNTIYF
>TRBJ2-1|NA|TRBV7-9|TRBD2
TGTGCCAGCAGCGAGCCGGGGCTAGCGGCCCCCGAGCAGTTCTTC
CASSEPGLAAPEQFF
>TRBJ2-1|once|TRBV10-3|TRBD2
TGTGCCATCCTAGCGGGAGAGGTGAATGAGCAGTTCTTC
CAILAGEVNEQFF
>TRBJ2-7|NA|TRBV20-1|TRBD2
TGCAGTGCTAGTGGTAGCGGGGGGGCCCCCTACGAGCAGTACTTC
CSASGSGGAPYEQYF
>TRBJ2-7|NA|TRBV7-9|NA
TGTGCCAGCAGCCGCCAAGACTACGAGCAGTACTTC
CASSRQDYEQYF
>TRBJ1-2|NA|TRBV11-2|NA
TGTGCCAGCAGCTTACTACAACAGGGCAACTATGGCTACACCTTC
CASSLLQQGNYGYTF
>TRBJ2-7|many|TRBV27|NA
TGTGCCAGCAGCCCCTCGACAGGATCCAGCTCCTACGAGCAGTACTTC
CASSPSTGSSSYEQYF
>TRBJ2-3|many|TRBV4-1|NA
TGCGCCAGCAGCCAAGCTCAACTCTCCGGAGATACGCAGTATTTT
CASSQAQLSGDTQYF
>TRBJ2-1|NA|TRBV10-2|TRBD2
TGCGCCAGCATTCGGGACTACGTCAATGAGCAGTTCTTC
CASIRDYVNEQFF
>TRBJ2-3|NA|TRBV7-2|NA
TGTGCCAGCAGCCCTACGGGAAGTCCCACAGATACGCAGTATTTT
CASSPTGSPTDTQYF
>TRBJ2-5|NA|TRBV10-2|NA
TGCGCCAGCAGTGGGACGGCACTGACGGAGACCCAGTACTTC
CASSGTALTETQYF
>TRBJ2-1|NA|TRBV6-2/TRBV6-3|NA
TGTGCCAGCAGTTTCACCGGACTGGGGCTCTACAATGAGCAGTTCTTC
CASSFTGLGLYNEQFF
>TRBJ2-1|NA|TRBV29-1|NA
TGCAGCGTTGAGGAGGCGACAACCTACAATGAGCAGTTCTTC
CSVEEATTYNEQFF
>TRBJ2-7|many|TRBV5-1|NA
TGCGCCAGCAGCGCTGAGGGTCCCTACGAGCAGTACTTC
CASSAEGPYEQYF
>TRBJ2-7|NA|TRBV20-1|NA
TGCAGTGCCCTATCCATAGCGGCACCCGACGAGCAGTACTTC
CSALSIAAPDEQYF
>TRBJ1-5|many|TRBV7-8|TRBD1
TGTGCCAGCAGCTTAGATGGGGGGACAGTTAGCAATCAGCCCCAGCATTTT
CASSLDGGTVSNQPQHF
>TRBJ2-1|NA|TRBV7-9|NA
TGTGCCAGCAGCTTATATCTGGGCTCCTACAATGAGCAGTTCTTC
CASSLYLGSYNEQFF
>TRBJ2-7|NA|TRBV10-1|TRBD1
TGCGCCAGCAGTGAAGGACAGGCGCCCTACGAGCAGTACTTC
CASSEGQAPYEQYF
>TRBJ2-1|few|TRBV24-1|TRBD2
TGTGCCACCAGCACGTCTGGACTAGCGGGGCATGAGCAGTTCTTC
CATSTSGLAGHEQFF
>TRBJ1-1|NA|TRBV7-9|NA
NA
CASSLWAADEQFFGPGFTEAFF
>TRBJ1-1|NA|TRBV15|NA
TGTGCCACCGCCCCCCCACAGGGAGGGGACACTGAAGCTTTCTTT
CATAPPQGGDTEAFF
>TRBJ1-1|NA|TRBV29-1|TRBD1
TGCAGCTACATGGGGACAGGGAACACTGAAGCTTTCTTT
CSYMGTGNTEAFF
>TRBJ1-6|many|TRBV20-1|NA
TGCAGTGCTAGCTCGGCCGGGACGGAGAATTCACCCCTCCACTTT
CSASSAGTENSPLHF
>TRBJ2-1|NA|TRBV7-9|TRBD2
TGCGCCAGCAGCATAACTAGCGGGGAGGGCCGGGGGAAGTTCTTC
CASSITSGEGRGKFF
>TRBJ1-2|many|TRBV6-1|NA
TGTGCCAGCAGTGAAGCGCAAGGGAACTATGGCTACACCTTC
CASSEAQGNYGYTF
>TRBJ2-3|once|TRBV7-6|NA
TGTGCCAGCAGCTTAGCACTCATGGGATTTTCAGATACGCAGTATTTT
CASSLALMGFSDTQYF
>TRBJ1-6|NA|TRBV7-2|NA
TGTGCCAGCAGCTTAGCTCTGAATTCACCCCTCCACTTT
CASSLALNSPLHF
>TRBJ1-2|NA|TRBV6-5|NA
TGTGCCAGCAGTTCCCTCGACACCATCTATGGCTACACCTTC
CASSSLDTIYGYTF